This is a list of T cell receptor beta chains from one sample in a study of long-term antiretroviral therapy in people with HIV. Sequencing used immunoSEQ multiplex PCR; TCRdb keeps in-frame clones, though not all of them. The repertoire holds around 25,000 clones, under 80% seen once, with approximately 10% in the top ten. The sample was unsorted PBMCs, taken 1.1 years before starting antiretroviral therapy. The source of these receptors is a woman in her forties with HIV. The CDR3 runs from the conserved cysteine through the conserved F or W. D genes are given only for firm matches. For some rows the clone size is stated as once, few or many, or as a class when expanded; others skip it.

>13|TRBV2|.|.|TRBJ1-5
CASSEAGNQPQHF
TGTGCCAGCAGTGAGGCCGGGAATCAGCCCCAGCATTTT
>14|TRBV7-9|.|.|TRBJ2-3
CASSLSGTRDTQYF
TGTGCCAGCAGCTTATCAGGGACTCGGGATACGCAGTATTTT
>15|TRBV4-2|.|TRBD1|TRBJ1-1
CASSQEQGAGTEAFF
TGTGCCAGCAGCCAAGAGCAGGGGGCAGGAACTGAAGCTTTCTTT
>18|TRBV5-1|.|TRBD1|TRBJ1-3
CASSSGQGLYRPGNTIYF
TGCGCCAGCAGCTCCGGACAGGGACTCTACCGCCCTGGAAACACCATATATTTT
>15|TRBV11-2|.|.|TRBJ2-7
CASSLYEGSSYEQYF
TGTGCCAGCAGCTTATATGAGGGGAGCTCCTACGAGCAGTACTTC
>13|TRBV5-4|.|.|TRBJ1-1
CASSLRAGTEAFF
TGTGCCAGCAGCTTACGGGCCGGGACTGAAGCTTTCTTT
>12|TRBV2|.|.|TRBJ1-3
CASLSSGNTIYF
TGTGCCAGCTTAAGCTCTGGAAACACCATATATTTT
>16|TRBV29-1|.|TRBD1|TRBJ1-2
CSVEDLWGQMDYGYTF
TGCAGCGTTGAAGACCTATGGGGACAGATGGACTATGGCTACACCTTC
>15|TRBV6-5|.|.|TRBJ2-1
CASGITGSSYNEQFF
TGTGCCAGCGGTATTACAGGAAGCTCCTACAATGAGCAGTTCTTC
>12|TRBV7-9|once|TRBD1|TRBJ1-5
CATGQANQPQHF
TGTGCCACCGGACAGGCCAATCAGCCCCAGCATTTT
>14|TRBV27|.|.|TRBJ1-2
CASSLVKGYSGYTF
TGTGCCAGCAGTTTAGTAAAAGGGTACAGTGGCTACACCTTC
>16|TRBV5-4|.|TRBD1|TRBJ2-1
CASSLLGQGSFNEQFF
TGTGCCAGCAGCTTGTTGGGACAGGGGTCTTTCAATGAGCAGTTCTTC
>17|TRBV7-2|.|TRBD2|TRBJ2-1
CASSLASGGVPHNEQFF
TGTGCCAGCAGCTTAGCGAGCGGGGGGGTACCACACAATGAGCAGTTCTTC
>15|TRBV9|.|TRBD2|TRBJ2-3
CASSLAGGRTDTQYF
TGTGCCAGCAGCCTAGCGGGGGGGCGCACAGATACGCAGTATTTT
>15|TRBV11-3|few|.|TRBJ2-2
CASSLYFTNTGELFF
TGTGCCAGCAGCTTATACTTTACGAACACCGGGGAGCTGTTTTTT
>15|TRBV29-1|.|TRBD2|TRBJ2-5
CSVEGIAGRQETQYF
TGCAGCGTTGAGGGTATAGCGGGCAGACAAGAGACCCAGTACTTC
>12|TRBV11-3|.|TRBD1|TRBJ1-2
CASSRQGGGYTF
TGTGCCAGCAGCAGACAGGGCGGAGGCTACACCTTC
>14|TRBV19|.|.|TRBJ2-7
CASSPGLNYYEQYF
TGTGCCAGTAGCCCAGGACTCAACTACTACGAGCAGTACTTC
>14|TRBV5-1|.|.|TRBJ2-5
CASSSRSYQETQYF
TGCGCCAGCAGCTCCCGTTCGTACCAAGAGACCCAGTACTTC
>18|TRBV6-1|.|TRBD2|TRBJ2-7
CASSEALPGLAGTDEQYF
TGTGCCAGCAGTGAAGCGCTTCCGGGACTAGCGGGGACCGACGAGCAGTACTTC
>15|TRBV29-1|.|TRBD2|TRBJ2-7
CSVEGTSGSGYEQYF
TGCAGCGTTGAAGGGACTAGCGGGAGTGGGTACGAGCAGTACTTC
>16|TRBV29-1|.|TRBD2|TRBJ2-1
CSVWLAGAGSYNEQFF
TGCAGCGTGTGGCTAGCGGGAGCAGGATCCTACAATGAGCAGTTCTTC
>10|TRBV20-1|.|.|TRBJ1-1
CSALGNEAFF
TGCAGTGCGTTGGGAAATGAAGCTTTCTTT
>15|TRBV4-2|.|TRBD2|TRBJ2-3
CASSPQRESTDTQYF
TGTGCCAGCAGCCCCCAGCGGGAGAGCACAGATACGCAGTATTTT
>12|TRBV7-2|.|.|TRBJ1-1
CASRYQNTEAFF
TGTGCCAGCAGATATCAGAACACTGAAGCTTTCTTT
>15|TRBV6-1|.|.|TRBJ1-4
CASSFQRAGNEKLFF
TGTGCCAGCAGTTTTCAACGGGCGGGAAATGAAAAACTGTTTTTT
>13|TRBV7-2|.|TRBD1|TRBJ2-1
CASTQGVNNEQFF
TGTGCCAGCACACAGGGGGTAAATAATGAGCAGTTCTTC
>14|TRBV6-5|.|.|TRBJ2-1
CASSYRTLANEQFF
TGTGCCAGCAGTTACCGAACCCTAGCTAATGAGCAGTTCTTC
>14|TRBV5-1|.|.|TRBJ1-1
CASSPGDPLTEAFF
TGCGCCAGCAGTCCCGGAGACCCCCTCACTGAAGCTTTCTTT
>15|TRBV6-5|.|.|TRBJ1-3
CASSYGVEAGNTIYF
TGTGCCAGCAGTTACGGTGTGGAGGCTGGAAACACCATATATTTT
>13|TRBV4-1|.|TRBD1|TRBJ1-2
CASSPGGNYGYTF
TGCGCCAGCAGCCCAGGGGGGAACTATGGCTACACCTTC